This T cell receptor beta chain was recovered during a study of shared clonotypes between healthy human individuals. As for this clone: Its antigen remains unknown.

An assay was performed, and its level was deep. As originally analysed: Owing to the provision of junction-only sequences devoid of quality scores by immunoSEQ, filtering differed. Assay used: immunoSEQ multiplex PCR; TCRdb lists only in-frame clones, some missing. Clone size and the V and J calls come from that table; the DNA yielded D and trimming. The sample has 300,000 to 400,000 clones, roughly 80% seen once. With 3 bases removed from V and 4 bases from J, the gap between germline ends came to 10 bases. Germline assignment: CDR1 SQVTM and CDR2 ANQGSEA. The CDR3 totals 14 residues. General study findings and limits: Generally, naive subsets (rather than memory subsets) showed larger estimated richness.

Donors comprised healthy HIV-negative adults lacking recent acute infections or vaccinations. The sequence was obtained from a man aged 25-45 years in good health. This chain joins TRBV29-1 and TRBJ2-6, with D perhaps TRBD1 (5 bases). The sample taken for sequencing was memory CD4+ T cells sorted from blood. The subset was: CD45RA-negative fraction. The CDR3 is CSVDQGQGANVLTF. As DNA, the CDR3 is TGCAGCGTTGATCAGGGCCAAGGGGCCAACGTCCTGACTTTC.